This T cell receptor (beta chain) was documented in a study of liver allograft versus peripheral blood T cells (dated by TCRdb to 2018 to 2021). Describing the broader study: In liver transplant recipients, the study looked at T cell receptor repertoires in the peripheral blood and set them against the repertoires found within the transplanted livers. On the study overall, not on this receptor specifically: T cell receptor repertoires inside liver allografts were reported to differ from those detected in peripheral blood.

The sequencing machine was an Illumina MiSeq. TCRdb took the public reads, trimmed them with fastp at Q25, ran MiXCR for clone calling and kept in-frame beta chains. A single entry per CDR3 protein holds the most common genes and DNA from its merged rows. Counted in this sample were 2,000 to 2,500 distinct CDR3 sequences; around 16% of them appeared once. The leading ten clones occupy around 9% of the sample. V is reduced by 1 base and J by 0 bases, leaving a spacing of 18 bases between them. The germline V gene supplies CDR1 SNHLY and CDR2 FYNNEI. Measured from the cysteine to the phenylalanine, the CDR3 is 19 residues long. Just CDR3 DNA is preserved here, 57 bases in frame from base 1. This clonotype has just a few counts. This clone's antigen is unknown. The input lacks base qualities; no much larger clone sits a single base away.

Recombination linked TRBV2 to TRBJ2-2; a tentative D call is TRBD2 (7 bases match). The clonotype comes from a human patient who had a liver transplant. After a transplant, some T cells may have been passed on by the graft donor. The DNA sequence is as follows: TGTGCCAGCAGTGAAGAAGTTAGGGGGGGGCGTCCGAACACCGGGGAGCTGTTTTTT. This translates into CASSEEVRGGRPNTGELFF.